Below, 10 T cell receptor beta chains from the same sample are listed, as sequenced in a study of response to subunit inactivated influenza vaccine. TCRdb reprocessed the RT-PCR reads via MiXCR and lists one record per CDR3 protein. Here the sample spans more than 400,000 distinct CDR3 sequences, under 8.5% being singletons. The sequencing used PBMCs from blood, collected about 23 months after vaccination. Every receptor here comes from a man in his fifties or sixties who received an inactivated influenza vaccine.

This clonotype appeared many times. DNA for the CDR3: TGCAGCGTTGGACAAGACTCTGGAAACACCATATATTTT. Translation gives CSVGQDSGNTIYF. The V and J genes are TRBV29-1 and TRBJ1-3; D uncertain. Trimming removed 4 bases at V and 0 bases at J, with 7 bases between. The V gene's germline CDR1 is SQVTM and CDR2 ANQGSEA. This CDR3 has 13 amino acids.

This clonotype was seen at least ten times. This chain uses TRBV5-5 with TRBJ2-1; TRBD2 agrees at 13 bases. The CDR3 is 14 residues long. V shed 8 bases and J 8 bases; nucleotides not matched to a gene: 7. The germline V gene encodes CDR1 SGHKS and CDR2 YYEKEE (reference sequence). The CDR3 DNA reads TGTGCCAGTTTACTAGCGGGGGGGCGGGATGAGCAGTTCTTC. It encodes CASLLAGGRDEQFF.

This clonotype was detected a few times. The V gene is TRBV20-1, the J gene TRBJ2-7, with 9 bases fitting TRBD2. Losses at the gene ends were 0 bases for V and 1 base for J; bases not matched to a gene: 7. The CDR3 covers 16 residues. From germline, CDR1 is DFQATT and CDR2 SNEGSKA (reference sequence). CDR3 in amino acids: CSARDVVAGASYEQYF. Written as DNA, the CDR3 is TGCAGTGCTAGAGATGTAGTAGCGGGGGCGTCCTACGAGCAGTACTTC.

The CDR3 DNA reads TGCAGTGCTAGACGCGGGACTAGCGGGGGGGAGCAGTTCTTC. Amino acid sequence: CSARRGTSGGEQFF. The chain combines TRBV20-1 with TRBJ2-1; 15 bases agree with TRBD2. V dropped 2 bases and J dropped 10; count of bases not matched to a gene: 3. Germline-derived CDR1 and CDR2 are DFQATT and SNEGSKA (reference sequence). The CDR3 runs to 14 residues.

This clonotype was seen more than once but under ten times. J is TRBJ2-7 and V is TRBV20-1; D is perhaps TRBD2 (5 bases). Germline CDR1 and CDR2: DFQATT and SNEGSKA (reference sequence). With 0 bases removed from V and 6 bases from J, the gap between germline ends came to 12 bases. CDR3 length: 13 amino acids. Written as DNA, the CDR3 is TGCAGTGCTAGAGATCGGGGTGCGCTCGAGCAGTACTTC. It codes for CSARDRGALEQYF.

This clonotype occurred a few times. The CDR3 protein is CASSRWASTYEQYF. The CDR3 region has the DNA TGTGCCAGCAGTAGGTGGGCATCTACCTACGAGCAGTACTTC. This chain uses TRBV7-2 with TRBJ2-7; no reliable D call. Trimming cost V 6 bases and J 2 bases, with 14 bases left between them. The CDR3 contains 14 residues. Germline CDR1 reads SGHTA; CDR2 reads FQGNSA.

This clonotype has a count of ten or more. The V and J genes are TRBV28 and TRBJ2-3; 9 bases match TRBD2. With 4 bases clipped from V and 5 bases from J, the junction kept 10 bases outside the gene matches. Germline V gives CDR1 MDHEN, CDR2 SYDVKM. The CDR3 contains 16 residues. DNA for the CDR3: TGTGCCAGCAGTTCGCGCCATAGCGGGAGTCAAGATACGCAGTATTTT. Translated, it gives CASSSRHSGSQDTQYF.

This clonotype has a handful of counts. The CDR3 DNA follows: TGTGCCAGCATCCCCGACAGGGGAGTAAAAGGCTACACCTTC. It is translated as CASIPDRGVKGYTF. V usage is TRBV12-3 or TRBV12-4 and J usage is TRBJ1-2, with 8 bases matching TRBD1. J was trimmed by 8 bases and V by 7 bases; bases with no gene match: 12. CDR3 length: 14 amino acids.

J is TRBJ1-1 and V is TRBV12-3 or TRBV12-4; D is undetermined. Trimming shortened V by 1 base and J by 0 bases, and 9 bases separated the two germline ends. The CDR3 extends over 15 amino acids. CDR3 DNA: TGTGCCAGCAGTTTAGTTCCGCTAATGAACACTGAAGCTTTCTTT. Amino acids: CASSLVPLMNTEAFF.

Of note for this clonotype: Possible read error: a much larger clone is one base away. No conserved phenylalanine or tryptophan is present at the end of the CDR3, so a read error is the likely explanation. J is TRBJ1-1 and V is TRBV4-1; no clear D gene. Trimming removed 4 bases at V and 5 bases at J, with 14 bases between. The germline gives CDR1 MGHRA, CDR2 YSYEKL. The CDR3 runs 14 residues. CDR3 amino acids: CASSPSAMRTEAFL. CDR3 coding DNA: TGCGCCAGCAGCCCGTCGGCTATGAGAACTGAAGCTTTCCTT.